Following are 30 T cell receptor beta chains from one sample sequenced in a study of blood T cell repertoires in COVID-19. Data came from immunoSEQ multiplex PCR; TCRdb stores just in-frame clones and leaves some out. The repertoire consists of approximately 250,000 clones, with roughly 90% occurring once and the leading ten covering 2.5% to 3%. Sequences were obtained from PBMCs or T cells enriched from blood (not recorded which). The receptor source for this set is a man aged 35 to 55 who had been exposed to COVID-19.

This clone was counted once. The chain employs TRBV28 and TRBJ1-4; possible D gene TRBD1, 5 bases. Germline CDR1 MDHEN, CDR2 SYDVKM. The CDR3 length is 17 residues. The germline V and J ends were trimmed by 6 bases and 3 bases, with 20 bases remaining between them. CDR3 coding DNA: TGTGCCAGCAGGGATTGGAATGGACGGACACCTAATGAAAAACTGTTTTTT. It specifies CASRDWNGRTPNEKLFF.

The chain has TRBV7-3 and TRBJ2-2; 9 nucleotides align to TRBD1. The germline CDR1 and CDR2 sequences are SGHTA and FQGTGA. This CDR3 region has 15 residues. The ends lost 5 bases at V and 1 base at J; junction bases unmatched: 2. CDR3 in amino acids: CASSQGQGNTGELFF. The CDR3 nucleotides are TGTGCCAGCAGCCAGGGACAGGGGAACACCGGGGAGCTGTTTTTT.

The chain employs TRBV19 and TRBJ2-7, with 8 nucleotides matching TRBD1. CDR3 length: 15 residues. V lost 5 bases to trimming and J lost 3 bases; unmatched junction nucleotides: 9. Germline values: CDR1 LNHDA, CDR2 SQIVND (reference sequence). The CDR3 loop is CASSPGQGIFYEQYF. CDR3 DNA sequence: TGTGCCAGTAGTCCTGGACAGGGAATCTTCTACGAGCAGTACTTC.

The V call is TRBV28, the J call TRBJ2-7; 7 bases align to TRBD1. Germline trimming cut 5 bases from V and 7 bases from J; bases unmatched to any gene: 11. Germline loops: CDR1 MDHEN, CDR2 SYDVKM. CDR3 length: 14 amino acids. The CDR3 nucleotides are TGTGCCAGCAGTAGGGACAGTCCCTTGGGAGAGCAGTACTTC. Its protein is CASSRDSPLGEQYF.

This chain connects TRBV11-3 to TRBJ2-3; D is ambiguous. The CDR3 is 13 residues long. The V gene's germline CDR1 is SGHNT and CDR2 YENEEA. Trimming took 6 bases from V and 1 from J, leaving 8 bases between them. The CDR3 DNA reads TGTGCCAGCAGGCAACATGGCACAGATACGCAGTATTTT. It translates to CASRQHGTDTQYF.

The chain uses TRBV24-1 and TRBJ2-7; D is possibly TRBD2 (6 bases). From germline, CDR1 is KGHDR and CDR2 SFDVKD. This CDR3 comprises 15 residues. Trimming pared 4 bases from V and 5 bases from J, leaving 17 bases between. The CDR3 here is CATSDSGQGTDEQYF. The CDR3 nucleotides are TGTGCCACCAGTGACAGCGGGCAGGGCACGGACGAGCAGTACTTC.

The chain joins TRBV6-2 or TRBV6-3 to TRBJ2-5, with D possibly matching TRBD2 (6 bases). The V gene lost 6 bases and the J gene lost 5 bases, with 25 bases spanning the gap. Germline V gene lookup returns CDR1 MNHEY and CDR2 SVGEGT. This CDR3 is built from 17 residues. CDR3 protein: CASRPNPRLDLRETQYF. The CDR3 coding sequence is TGTGCCAGCAGACCTAATCCCCGACTAGATCTCCGGGAGACCCAGTACTTC.

This chain joins TRBV12-5 and TRBJ2-7; 9 positions match TRBD1. V lost 0 bases, J lost 3 bases, and 9 bases stayed unmatched. This CDR3 contains 17 residues. Germline-derived CDR1 and CDR2 are LGHNT and FRNRAP. For the CDR3, the DNA is TGTGCTAGTGGTTTGGTACAACCCGGGACAGGGTTCTACGAGCAGTACTTC. Residues: CASGLVQPGTGFYEQYF.

This chain uses TRBV19 with TRBJ2-5, with D perhaps TRBD2 (6 bases). With 3 bases removed from V and 3 bases from J, the gap between germline ends came to 14 bases. Germline V gene data show CDR1 as LNHDA and CDR2 as SQIVND (reference sequence). The CDR3 runs 15 residues. The CDR3 nucleotides read TGTGCCAGTAGTATTCAGGTAGCGGCCAAAGAGACCCAGTACTTC. Translated: CASSIQVAAKETQYF.

In the case of this clone: In the same sample, other DNA sequences code for this CDR3. The chain links TRBV3-1 (or the pseudogene TRBV3-2) to TRBJ2-2; D might be TRBD2 (6 bases). Germline loops: CDR1 LGHDT, CDR2 YNNKEL (reference sequence). CDR3 length: 16 amino acids. V lost 4 bases and J 2 bases, leaving 14 bases between the germline ends. CDR3 DNA: TGTGCCAGCAGCCTCCAAGGGGCGGGAAACACCGGGGAGCTGTTTTTT. This encodes CASSLQGAGNTGELFF.

This clone was recorded only once. The chain is built from TRBV29-1 and TRBJ1-1, with TRBD1 identical over 8 bases. V lost 6 bases and J lost 10; bases outside the gene matches: 7. Germline CDR1 reads SQVTM; CDR2 reads ANQGSEA. The CDR3 extends over 11 amino acids. CDR3 bases: TGCAGCGTCTTCGGACAGGGCCCAGCTTTCTTT. Translation: CSVFGQGPAFF.

This chain joins TRBV19 and TRBJ2-5, with D possibly being TRBD2 (5 bases). Trimming pared 2 bases from V and 2 bases from J, leaving 9 bases between. Germline-derived CDR1 and CDR2 are LNHDA and SQIVND (reference sequence). The CDR3 totals 14 residues. The CDR3 reads CASSIRRDQETQYF. CDR3 nucleotides: TGTGCCAGTAGTATACGACGGGATCAAGAGACCCAGTACTTC. Using reference TRBV19 and TRBJ2-5 for the parts outside the CDR3, the full variable domain is DGGITQSPKYLFRKEGQNVTLSCEQNLNHDAMYWYRQDPGQGLRLIYYSQIVNDFQKGDIAEGYSVSREKKESFPLTVTSAQKNPTAFYLCASSIRRDQETQYFGPGTRLLVL.

The chain couples TRBV28 to TRBJ1-6; 10 bases are shared with TRBD1. V lost 8 bases to trimming and J lost 8 bases; unmatched junction nucleotides: 9. Germline V gives CDR1 MDHEN, CDR2 SYDVKM. CDR3 size: 15 residues. The DNA for the CDR3 is TGTGCCAGCGCCAGACGGACAGGGGGGTATTCACCCCTCCACTTT. This codes for CASARRTGGYSPLHF.

The CDR3 spells CASSQDTLFPGQGAHTEAFF. CDR3 sequence (DNA): TGCGCCAGCAGCCAAGACACCCTATTTCCGGGACAGGGGGCGCACACTGAAGCTTTCTTT. V usage is TRBV4-1 and J usage is TRBJ1-1; TRBD1 matches 12 bases. Looked up from germline, CDR1 is MGHRA and CDR2 is YSYEKL. The CDR3 contains 20 residues. Trimming removed 0 bases from V and 3 bases from J; junction bases left unmatched: 14.

CDR3 coding DNA: TGTGCCATCAGTGGCCGGGACTACTCCTACGAGCAGTACTTC. Protein: CAISGRDYSYEQYF. V gene TRBV10-3 combines with J gene TRBJ2-7, with TRBD2 matching 7 bases. The CDR3 runs to 14 residues. Germline CDR1 reads ENHRY; CDR2 reads SYGVKD. V gave up 4 bases and J gave up 0 bases; unmatched junction bases: 3.

The genes are TRBV18 and TRBJ1-1; D gene ambiguous. The CDR3 length is 16 residues. Germline CDR1 and CDR2: KGHSH and LQKENI. Trimming shortened V by 2 bases and J by 0 bases, and 13 bases separated the two germline ends. The CDR3 spells CASSPTRVGMNTEAFF. CDR3 in DNA: TGTGCCAGCTCACCAACGAGGGTAGGAATGAACACTGAAGCTTTCTTT.

This CDR3 is CASRYPGQGPQPQHF. The CDR3 coding sequence is TGTGCCAGCAGGTACCCGGGACAGGGTCCTCAGCCCCAGCATTTT. V is TRBV28 and J is TRBJ1-5; 9 bases fit TRBD1. This CDR3 has 15 amino acids. Germline CDR1 is MDHEN and CDR2 is SYDVKM. V dropped 6 bases and J dropped 6; count of bases not matched to a gene: 9.

J is TRBJ2-3 and V is TRBV5-6; 12 bases agree with TRBD2. Germline V gene sequence: CDR1 SGHDT, CDR2 YYEEEE. This CDR3 spans 18 amino acids. V lost 4 bases, J lost 4 bases, and 13 bases stayed unmatched. The CDR3 nucleotides are TGTGCCAGCAGCCTGGGAGTACTAGCGGGAGGCGGGGCAGATACGCAGTATTTT. Amino acid sequence: CASSLGVLAGGGADTQYF.

The rearrangement joins TRBV12-3 or TRBV12-4 to TRBJ1-2; D gene ambiguous. With 2 bases removed from V and 6 bases from J, the gap between germline ends came to 10 bases. The CDR3 covers 13 residues. In DNA form, the CDR3 reads TGTGCCAGCAGTTTAACACGGGTCGATGGCTACACCTTC. Amino acids: CASSLTRVDGYTF.

A single count supports this clone. The chain combines TRBV15 with TRBJ2-1; maybe TRBD1 (6 bases). The CDR3 runs to 15 residues. V lost 2 bases to trimming and J lost 4 bases, with 12 bases between them. Germline CDR1 is LNHNV and CDR2 is YYDKDF (reference sequence). CDR3 loop: CATSRIQDRYNEQFF. CDR3 sequence (DNA): TGTGCCACCAGCAGAATCCAGGACAGATACAATGAGCAGTTCTTC.

The gene calls are TRBV19 and TRBJ1-3, with D possibly TRBD1 on 6 matching bases. V lost 5 bases and J lost 0, with 8 bases in between. Germline CDR1 LNHDA, CDR2 SQIVND (reference sequence). This CDR3 region has 14 residues. CDR3 sequence: CASSWTVSGNTIYF. The DNA of the CDR3 is TGTGCCAGTAGTTGGACAGTCTCTGGAAACACCATATATTTT.

The chain recombines TRBV5-1 with TRBJ2-2; TRBD1 agrees at 7 bases. CDR1 is SGHRS and CDR2 is YFSETQ in the germline V gene. Trimming cost V 0 bases and J 3 bases; bases outside gene matches: 2. CDR3 size: 15 residues. CDR3 sequence reads: CASSLDRGDTGELFF. CDR3 DNA: TGCGCCAGCAGCTTGGACAGGGGAGACACCGGGGAGCTGTTTTTT. Full variable domain (rest looked up from reference TRBV5-1 and TRBJ2-2): KAGVTQTPRYLIKTRGQQVTLSCSPISGHRSVSWYQQTPGQGLQFLFEYFSETQRNKGNFPGRFSGRQFSNSRSEMNVSTLELGDSALYLCASSLDRGDTGELFFGEGSRLTVL.

The chain links TRBV4-2 to TRBJ1-4; D remains unclear. Germline CDR1 reads LGHNA; CDR2 reads YNFKEQ. With 1 base removed from V and 5 bases from J, the gap between germline ends came to 17 bases. The CDR3 loop spans 17 amino acids. The CDR3 spells CASSQGPLSVQNEKLFF. CDR3 nucleotides: TGTGCCAGCAGCCAAGGGCCCCTTTCCGTACAGAATGAAAAACTGTTTTTT.

The chain recombines TRBV7-8 with TRBJ2-3; 9 bases fit TRBD2. The CDR3 loop spans 15 amino acids. CDR1 is SGHVS and CDR2 is FQNEAQ in the germline V gene. After removal of 3 bases from V and 5 bases from J, the junction contained 6 bases not matched to a gene. The CDR3 DNA reads TGTGCCAGCAGCTTGTCTAGCGGGACCCGAGATACGCAGTATTTT. Encoded protein: CASSLSSGTRDTQYF. Looking up the rest from reference TRBV7-8 and TRBJ2-3 gives the full variable domain: GAGVSQSPRYKVAKRGQDVALRCDPISGHVSLFWYQQALGQGPEFLTYFQNEAQLDKSGLPSDRFFAERPEGSVSTLKIQRTQQEDSAVYLCASSLSSGTRDTQYFGPGTRLTVL.

The chain employs TRBV2 and TRBJ1-2, with D maybe TRBD1 (5 bases). CDR3 length: 13 amino acids. Germline V lookup: CDR1 SNHLY, CDR2 FYNNEI. The ends were cut back, 7 bases at V and 4 bases at J, with 13 bases in the middle. CDR3 bases: TGTGCCAGCAAGGAGGGACGAAGCTATGGCTACACCTTC. Its protein is CASKEGRSYGYTF.

This chain links TRBV7-2 with TRBJ1-2; a possible D gene is TRBD1 (5 bases). V shed 2 bases and J shed 1 base, with 8 bases lying between them. CDR3 length equals 14 residues. CDR1 and CDR2 from the germline V gene are SGHTA and FQGNSA. The CDR3 DNA sequence: TGTGCCAGCAGCTTAATGGGGCTTAACTATGGCTACACCTTC. Amino acids: CASSLMGLNYGYTF. The entire variable domain, with the rest obtained from reference TRBV7-2 and TRBJ1-2, is as follows: GAGVSQSPSNKVTEKGKDVELRCDPISGHTALYWYRQSLGQGLEFLIYFQGNSAPDKSGLPSDRFSAERTGGSVSTLTIQRTQQEDSAVYLCASSLMGLNYGYTFGSGTRLTVV.

The chain has TRBV6-2 or TRBV6-3 and TRBJ2-7; 10 nucleotides line up with TRBD2. V trimming: 0 bases; J trimming: 7 bases; junction bases outside the gene matches: 18. CDR3 length: 19 amino acids. Germline CDR1 and CDR2: MNHEY and SVGEGT. The CDR3 is CASSYSLRSVASGRGEQYF. The CDR3 nucleotides read TGTGCCAGCAGTTACTCGTTGCGCTCGGTGGCTAGCGGGAGAGGAGAGCAGTACTTC.

The gene calls are TRBV27 and TRBJ2-7; possibly TRBD2 for D (6 bases). The CDR3 consists of 17 residues. Germline-derived CDR1 and CDR2 are MNHEY and SMNVEV (reference sequence). V was cut by 4 bases and J by 2 bases, with 21 bases left in between. CDR3 nucleotides: TGTGCCAGCAGTTCACTGAGATGGGGGGACGGCACCTACGAGCAGTACTTC. Amino acid sequence: CASSSLRWGDGTYEQYF.

V is TRBV19 and J is TRBJ1-2; a possible D gene is TRBD1 (5 bases). The CDR3 sequence is 15 residues long. V was pared by 1 base and J by 6 bases, with 15 bases between. In germline, CDR1 is LNHDA, CDR2 SQIVND (reference sequence). The DNA of the CDR3 is TGTGCCAGTAGTATAGTGGGGCAGGGAGGGAATGGCTACACCTTC. It encodes CASSIVGQGGNGYTF.

This clone was detected a few times. The CDR3: CASSIFPVQGASTEAFF. The DNA of the CDR3 is TGTGCCAGTAGTATTTTCCCAGTACAGGGGGCGAGCACTGAAGCTTTCTTT. The chain combines TRBV19 with TRBJ1-1, with 9 nucleotides matching TRBD1. V dropped 3 bases and J dropped 4; count of bases not matched to a gene: 12. CDR1 is LNHDA, CDR2 SQIVND, per germline (reference sequence). The CDR3 contains 17 residues.